This T cell receptor (beta chain) comes out of a study of a mutant IDH1 vaccine in newly diagnosed glioma. Study in general: Following radiotherapy alone, or alongside temozolomide cycles, vaccination was started after an interval of 4-6 weeks.

On this clone: Its target is not known. A read error may account for a junction end that differs from germline.

Assay used: immunoSEQ multiplex PCR; TCRdb lists only in-frame clones, some missing. The sample gives 35,000 to 45,000 clones, approximately 80% of which show up once; 9.5% to 13% is in the top ten. Findings of the study overall: Evidence of vaccine-induced immune responses was documented in about 93% of patients.

CDR1 SGHRS and CDR2 YFSETQ come from the germline V gene. CDR3 length equals 15 residues. The time point denotes: week 5, during vaccination. Topical imiquimod was applied with each vaccine dose, which held 300 ug of mutant IDH1 20-mer peptide. The sequence was obtained from a man in his fifties with glioma. Source: PBMCs, taken from a glioma patient whose treatment included an IDH1 peptide vaccine. This sequence joins TRBV5-1 and TRBJ2-1; 11 bases are shared with TRBD1. CDR3 amino acids: CASLDGPGQGGPSVF. DNA for the CDR3: TGCGCCAGCCTGGATGGACCGGGACAGGGGGGACCGAGCGTCTTC.